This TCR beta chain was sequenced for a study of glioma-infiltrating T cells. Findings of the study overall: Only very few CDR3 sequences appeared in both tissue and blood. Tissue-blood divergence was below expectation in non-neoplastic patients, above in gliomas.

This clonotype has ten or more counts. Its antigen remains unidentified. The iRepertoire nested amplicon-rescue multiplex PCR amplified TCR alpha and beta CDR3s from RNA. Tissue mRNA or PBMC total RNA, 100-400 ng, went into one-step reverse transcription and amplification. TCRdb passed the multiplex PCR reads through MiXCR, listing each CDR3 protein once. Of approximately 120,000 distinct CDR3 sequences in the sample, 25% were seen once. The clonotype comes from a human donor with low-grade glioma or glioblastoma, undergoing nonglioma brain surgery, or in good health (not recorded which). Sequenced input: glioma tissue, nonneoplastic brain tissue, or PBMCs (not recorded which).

The CDR3 bases are TGTGCCAGCGCAGCAAGGGGGCAGACCCAGTACTTC. It codes for CASAARGQTQYF. V usage is TRBV3-1 and J usage is TRBJ2-5; 7 nucleotides match TRBD1. Germline values: CDR1 LGHDT, CDR2 YNNKEL (reference sequence). The trim removed 8 bases at V and 6 bases at J, leaving 6 bases unmatched. CDR3 length: 12 amino acids.